These T cell receptor beta chains were read from a single sample in a study of blood T cell repertoires in COVID-19. The assay was immunoSEQ multiplex PCR, and TCRdb's table has in-frame clones only and misses some. The table shows about 80,000 clones, with about four fifths occurring only once. The sequencing sample was made of peripheral blood. These receptors all stem from a woman aged 65 to 85 with acute or convalescent COVID-19. CDR3s include the opening cysteine and the closing phenylalanine or tryptophan. A D gene is named only where the DNA matches it firmly. Clone size is shown for a subset of rows, as once, few, many or a class of expanded clone.

abundance	v_gene	d_gene	j_gene	CDR3nt	CDR3aa
NA	TRBV7-7	TRBD2	TRBJ2-1	TGTGCCAGCAGCTCCGGGACTAGCCCTCACAATGAGCAGTTCTTC	CASSSGTSPHNEQFF
NA	TRBV2	TRBD2	TRBJ2-5	TGTGCCAGCAGAGAACTAGCGGGAGCAGAGACCCAGTACTTC	CASRELAGAETQYF
NA	TRBV7-3	NA	TRBJ1-1	TGTGCCAGCAGCTTAATGTCGTTGGCGAACACTGAAGCTTTCTTT	CASSLMSLANTEAFF
few	TRBV20-1	TRBD2	TRBJ2-2	TGCAGTGCTAGTGTCGCGGGAGGCGCCGGGGAGCTGTTTTTT	CSASVAGGAGELFF
many	TRBV18	TRBD1	TRBJ2-5	TGTGCCAGCTCACCAGGGACAGAAGAAGAGACCCAGTACTTC	CASSPGTEEETQYF
NA	TRBV5-5	NA	TRBJ2-7	TGTGCCAGCAGCTTGGATCTACGGAGTAGCTCCTACGAGCAGTACTTC	CASSLDLRSSSYEQYF
NA	TRBV27	NA	TRBJ1-1	TGTGCCAGCAGTTTCCAGGGGATAAAGACTGAAGCTTTCTTT	CASSFQGIKTEAFF
NA	TRBV5-5	NA	TRBJ1-2	TGTGCCAGCAGCTCACCAAGCGGCGACCTCGGACGGTATGGCTACACCTTC	CASSSPSGDLGRYGYTF
few	TRBV24-1	TRBD1	TRBJ2-5	TGTGCCACCGGTACCGGGACAGGATCGTTAGAGACCCAGTACTTC	CATGTGTGSLETQYF
NA	TRBV5-6	NA	TRBJ1-5	TGTGCCAGCAGCGGGGGGTCGGGAAATCAGCCCCAGCATTTT	CASSGGSGNQPQHF
NA	TRBV27	TRBD2	TRBJ2-7	TGTGCCAGCAGTTCGACTAGCGGGGGATACGAGCAGTACTTC	CASSSTSGGYEQYF
NA	TRBV2	NA	TRBJ1-4	TGTGCCAGCAGTGAAATTCGGGGGGAGGGTGAAAAACTGTTTTTT	CASSEIRGEGEKLFF
NA	TRBV11-2	NA	TRBJ2-5	TGTGCCAGCAGCTTCAAAGAGACCCAGTACTTC	CASSFKETQYF
NA	TRBV13	TRBD2	TRBJ2-3	TGTGCCAGCAGCTCGCTAGCGGGCCGCCTCACAGATACGCAGTATTTT	CASSSLAGRLTDTQYF
NA	TRBV3-1/TRBV3-2	NA	TRBJ1-2	TGTGCCAGCAGCCAAGGGACAGTGCCGACATATGGCTACACCTTC	CASSQGTVPTYGYTF
NA	TRBV24-1	NA	TRBJ1-5	TGTGCCACCAGTCGGGATAGCAATCAGCCCCAGCATTTT	CATSRDSNQPQHF
NA	TRBV14	TRBD2	TRBJ2-7	TGTGCCAGCAGCCAGGATTGGTGGACTAGCGGGAGGTCCGAGCAGTACTTC	CASSQDWWTSGRSEQYF
NA	TRBV9	NA	TRBJ1-2	TGTGCCAGCAGCGTAGCGGGGGGGAACTATGGCTACACCTTC	CASSVAGGNYGYTF
NA	TRBV6-1	TRBD2	TRBJ2-1	TGTGCCAGCAGTGAAGGACTAGCGTCGAACAATGAGCAGTTCTTC	CASSEGLASNNEQFF
NA	TRBV14	TRBD1	TRBJ2-5	TGTGCCAGCAGCCAAGGCAGAGGGACAGGGGTCTACGAGACCCAGTACTTC	CASSQGRGTGVYETQYF
once	TRBV10-1	NA	TRBJ2-1	TGCGCCAGCAGTAATGGGGCTAACGGGGGAAATGAGCAGTTCTTC	CASSNGANGGNEQFF
NA	TRBV30	NA	TRBJ1-4	TGTGCCTGGAGTGCGGGAAGGGGGGAAAAACTGTTTTTT	CAWSAGRGEKLFF
NA	TRBV3-1/TRBV3-2	NA	TRBJ1-2	TGTGCCAGCAGCCTCACGGACAGTAACTATGGCTACACCTTC	CASSLTDSNYGYTF
NA	TRBV7-9	TRBD2	TRBJ2-1	TGTGCCAGCAGCTTAGTTCTAGCGGGGTACAATGAGCAGTTCTTC	CASSLVLAGYNEQFF
NA	TRBV2	NA	TRBJ2-1	TGTGCCAGCAGTGAAGAAGCGACCCACCCTCCCTACAATGAGCAGTTCTTC	CASSEEATHPPYNEQFF
NA	TRBV7-8	TRBD1	TRBJ2-6	TGTGCCAGCAGCTTAGGCCGGGACAGGGGCGCACCGAACTCTGGGGCCAACGTCCTGACTTTC	CASSLGRDRGAPNSGANVLTF
NA	TRBV2	TRBD1	TRBJ2-7	TGTGCCAGCAGCGCGGACAGGGGGATCTCCTACGAGCAGTACTTC	CASSADRGISYEQYF
NA	TRBV4-1	NA	TRBJ1-2	TGCGCCAGCAGCCAAGACTCACAGAACTATGGCTACACCTTC	CASSQDSQNYGYTF
NA	TRBV6-5	TRBD2	TRBJ2-7	TGTGCCAGCAGATCTAGCGGGACCTACGAGCAGTACTTC	CASRSSGTYEQYF
NA	TRBV20-1	NA	TRBJ2-1	TGCAGTGCTAGTCCTAGTCCCGGGACTCAGCAGTTCTTC	CSASPSPGTQQFF
NA	TRBV7-2	NA	TRBJ2-1	TGTGCCAGCAGCTTATCGAGGGGAGGTGAGCAGTTCTTC	CASSLSRGGEQFF
NA	TRBV14	NA	TRBJ2-1	TGTGCCAGCAGCCAAGAAACCAGATACAATGAGCAGTTCTTC	CASSQETRYNEQFF
NA	TRBV28	NA	TRBJ1-5	TGTGCCAGCAATGGAGGCAATCAGCCCCAGCATTTT	CASNGGNQPQHF
once	TRBV18	TRBD1	TRBJ2-7	TGTGCCAGCTCACCGCTCCCGGGACAGGGCACCTACGAGCAGTACTTC	CASSPLPGQGTYEQYF
NA	TRBV30	NA	TRBJ1-3	TGTGCCTGGAACAGGGATCTCTCTGGAAACACCATATATTTT	CAWNRDLSGNTIYF
NA	TRBV30	NA	TRBJ2-3	TGTGCCTGGAGTGCGTCTAGAACTTTCACAGATACGCAGTATTTT	CAWSASRTFTDTQYF
NA	TRBV18	NA	TRBJ1-5	TGTGCCAGCTCACCATCAGGGCGGAATCAGCCCCAGCATTTT	CASSPSGRNQPQHF
NA	TRBV19	TRBD2	TRBJ2-1	TGTGCCAGTAGTCTTCTAGCGGGGAGGGGCGATGAGCAGTTCTTC	CASSLLAGRGDEQFF
once	TRBV6-1	NA	TRBJ1-2	TGTGCCAGCAGCACACAGGGATCCCTCCGCTATGGCTACACCTTC	CASSTQGSLRYGYTF
NA	TRBV5-4	TRBD1	TRBJ2-1	TGTGCCAGCAGCGGCCGGGACAGGGCCTACAATGAGCAGTTCTTC	CASSGRDRAYNEQFF
NA	TRBV7-2	TRBD1	TRBJ1-1	TGTGCCAGCAGCTTCGAGGGGGCGAACACTGAAGCTTTCTTT	CASSFEGANTEAFF
NA	TRBV6-2/TRBV6-3	NA	TRBJ2-1	TGTGCCAGCAGTTCGACTAGAAGGAATGAGCAGTTCTTC	CASSSTRRNEQFF